Described below is a single T cell receptor (beta chain) sequence and its context. Original methodology: Quantification of nucleated cells was approximated via reference gene primer amplification. Profiling relied on immunoSEQ multiplex PCR, and the TCRdb table lists in-frame clones only, not all of them. V, J and clone size are taken as reported in that table, and D and trimming were inferred from the DNA itself. Of over 300,000 clones listed, roughly 90% are singletons. The CDR3 sequence is 11 residues long. Germline assignment: CDR1 MNHEY and CDR2 SVGAGI. Trimming removed 7 bases from V and 3 bases from J, with 7 bases in between. The sample is drawn from a study of blood T cell repertoires in COVID-19. In terms of age and location, participants ranged from roughly 18 to 90 years and lived in about 25 US areas. Cohort assignment relied on participant-reported clinical history. Before being deemed recovered, Cohort 3 donors had two negative PCRs, clearance, or symptom resolution.

The sample was PBMCs or T cells enriched from blood (not recorded which). The chain is built from TRBV6-5 and TRBJ2-7; tentative D call: TRBD1 (6 bases). The clonotype comes from a woman in her 40s who had recovered from COVID-19. CDR3 sequence (DNA): TGTGCCAGCAAGGACAGCTACGAGCAGTACTTC. This translates into CASKDSYEQYF.